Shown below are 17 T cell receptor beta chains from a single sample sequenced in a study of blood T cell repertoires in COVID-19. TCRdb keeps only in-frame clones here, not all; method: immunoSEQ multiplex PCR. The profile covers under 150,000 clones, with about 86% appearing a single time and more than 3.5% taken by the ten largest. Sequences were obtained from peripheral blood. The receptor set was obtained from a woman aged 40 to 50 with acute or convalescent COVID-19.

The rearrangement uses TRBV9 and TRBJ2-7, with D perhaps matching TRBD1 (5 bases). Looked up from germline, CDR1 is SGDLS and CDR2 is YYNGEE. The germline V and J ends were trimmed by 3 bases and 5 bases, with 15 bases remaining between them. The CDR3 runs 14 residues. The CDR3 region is CASSASRWGNEQYF. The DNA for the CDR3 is TGTGCCAGCAGCGCGTCACGGTGGGGCAACGAGCAGTACTTC.

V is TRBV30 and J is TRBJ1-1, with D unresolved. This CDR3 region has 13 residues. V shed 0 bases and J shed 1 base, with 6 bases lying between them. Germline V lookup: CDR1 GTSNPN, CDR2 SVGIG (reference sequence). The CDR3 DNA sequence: TGTGCCTGGAGTGTTTGGCAGAACACTGAAGCTTTCTTT. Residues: CAWSVWQNTEAFF.

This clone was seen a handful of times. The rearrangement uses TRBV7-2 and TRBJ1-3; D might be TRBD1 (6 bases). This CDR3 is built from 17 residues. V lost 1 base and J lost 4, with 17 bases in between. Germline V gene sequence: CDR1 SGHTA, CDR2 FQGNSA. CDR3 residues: CASSLGGQGLGGNTIYF. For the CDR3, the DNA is TGTGCCAGCAGCTTAGGGGGGCAGGGGCTAGGAGGAAACACCATATATTTT.

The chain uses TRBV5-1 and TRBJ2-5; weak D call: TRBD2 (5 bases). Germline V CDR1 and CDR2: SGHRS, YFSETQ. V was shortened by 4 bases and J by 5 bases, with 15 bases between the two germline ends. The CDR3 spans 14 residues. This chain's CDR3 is CASSTLGKMETQYF. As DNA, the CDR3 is TGCGCCAGCAGCACACTAGGAAAGATGGAGACCCAGTACTTC.

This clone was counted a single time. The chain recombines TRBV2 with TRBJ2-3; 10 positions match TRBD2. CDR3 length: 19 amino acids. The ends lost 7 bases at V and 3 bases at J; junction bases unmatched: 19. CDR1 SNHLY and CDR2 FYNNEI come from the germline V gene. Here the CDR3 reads CASNSLRGLAGASTDTQYF. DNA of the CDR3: TGTGCCAGCAACTCCCTCAGGGGGCTAGCGGGGGCCTCAACAGATACGCAGTATTTT.

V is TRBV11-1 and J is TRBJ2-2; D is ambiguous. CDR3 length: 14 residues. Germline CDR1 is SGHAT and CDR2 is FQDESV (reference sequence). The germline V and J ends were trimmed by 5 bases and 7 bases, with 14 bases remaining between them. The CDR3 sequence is CASSPHGQSGELFF. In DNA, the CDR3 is TGTGCCAGCAGCCCCCATGGGCAAAGCGGGGAGCTGTTTTTT.

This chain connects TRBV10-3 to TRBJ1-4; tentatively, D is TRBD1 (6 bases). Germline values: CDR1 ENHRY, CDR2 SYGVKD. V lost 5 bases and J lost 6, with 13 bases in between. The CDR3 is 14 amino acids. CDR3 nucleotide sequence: TGTGCCATCAGTCAGGGGACAAGGGATGAAAAACTGTTTTTT. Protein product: CAISQGTRDEKLFF.

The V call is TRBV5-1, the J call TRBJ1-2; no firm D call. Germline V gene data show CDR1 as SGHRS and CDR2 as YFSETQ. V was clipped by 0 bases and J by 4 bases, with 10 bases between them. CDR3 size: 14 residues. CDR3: CASSLGMEGYGYTF. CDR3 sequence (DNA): TGCGCCAGCAGCTTGGGGATGGAGGGCTATGGCTACACCTTC.

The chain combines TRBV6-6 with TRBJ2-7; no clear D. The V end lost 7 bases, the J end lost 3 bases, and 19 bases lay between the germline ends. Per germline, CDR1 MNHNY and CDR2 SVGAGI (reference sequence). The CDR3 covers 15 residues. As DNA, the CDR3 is TGTGCCAGCACCGAAACTCCCCCTTCATACTACGAGCAGTACTTC. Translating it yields CASTETPPSYYEQYF.

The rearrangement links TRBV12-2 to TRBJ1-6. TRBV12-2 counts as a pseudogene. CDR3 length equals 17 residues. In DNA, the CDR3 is TGTGCAAGTCGCCAGACCCGGCCGGGACTATATAATTCACCCCTCCACTTT. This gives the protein CASRQTRPGLYNSPLHF.

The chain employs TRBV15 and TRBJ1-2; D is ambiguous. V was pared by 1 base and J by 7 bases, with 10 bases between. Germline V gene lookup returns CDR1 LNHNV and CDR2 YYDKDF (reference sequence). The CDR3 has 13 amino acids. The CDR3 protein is CATSRGGGFGYTF. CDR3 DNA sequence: TGTGCCACCAGCAGAGGAGGCGGGTTTGGCTACACCTTC. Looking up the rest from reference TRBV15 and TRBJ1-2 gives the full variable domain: DAMVIQNPRYQVTQFGKPVTLSCSQTLNHNVMYWYQQKSSQAPKLLFHYYDKDFNNEADTPDNFQSRRPNTSFCFLDIRSPGLGDTAMYLCATSRGGGFGYTFGSGTRLTVV.

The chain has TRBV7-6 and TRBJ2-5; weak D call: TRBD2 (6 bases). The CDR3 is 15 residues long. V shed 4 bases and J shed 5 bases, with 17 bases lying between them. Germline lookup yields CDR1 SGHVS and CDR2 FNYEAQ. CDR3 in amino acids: CASSSSPRGWETQYF. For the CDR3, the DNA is TGTGCCAGCAGCTCAAGCCCGCGGGGCTGGGAGACCCAGTACTTC.

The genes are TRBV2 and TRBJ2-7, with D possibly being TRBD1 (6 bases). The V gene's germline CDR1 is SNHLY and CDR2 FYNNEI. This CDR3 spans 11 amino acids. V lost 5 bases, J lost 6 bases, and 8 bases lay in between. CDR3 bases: TGTGCCAGCAGTCGACAGGTCGAGCAGTACTTC. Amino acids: CASSRQVEQYF.

CDR3 in DNA: TGTGCCAGCAGTCATTCCGAGATGAACACTGAAGCTTTCTTT. Translated, it gives CASSHSEMNTEAFF. The chain is built from TRBV6-5 and TRBJ1-1; D call uncertain. V lost 5 bases and J 0 bases, leaving 10 bases between the germline ends. The CDR3 is made up of 14 amino acids. CDR1 MNHEY and CDR2 SVGAGI come from the germline V gene.

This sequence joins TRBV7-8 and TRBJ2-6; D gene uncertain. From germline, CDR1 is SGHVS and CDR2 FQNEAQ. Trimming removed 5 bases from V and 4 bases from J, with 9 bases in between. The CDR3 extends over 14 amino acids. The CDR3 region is CASSPYAGANVLTF. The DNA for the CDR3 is TGTGCCAGCAGCCCTTATGCGGGGGCCAACGTCCTGACTTTC.

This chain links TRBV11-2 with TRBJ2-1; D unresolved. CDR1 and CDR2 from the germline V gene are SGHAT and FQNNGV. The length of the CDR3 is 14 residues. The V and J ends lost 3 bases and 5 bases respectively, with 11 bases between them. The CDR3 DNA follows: TGTGCCAGCAGCTTGGCAGGTCTGGACAATGAGCAGTTCTTC. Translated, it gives CASSLAGLDNEQFF.

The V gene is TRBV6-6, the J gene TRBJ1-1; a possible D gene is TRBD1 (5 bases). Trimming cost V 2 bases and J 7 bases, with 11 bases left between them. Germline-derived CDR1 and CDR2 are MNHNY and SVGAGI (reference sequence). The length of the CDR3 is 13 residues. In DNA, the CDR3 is TGTGCCAGCAGTTACCCTAAGACAGTTGAAGCTTTCTTT. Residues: CASSYPKTVEAFF.